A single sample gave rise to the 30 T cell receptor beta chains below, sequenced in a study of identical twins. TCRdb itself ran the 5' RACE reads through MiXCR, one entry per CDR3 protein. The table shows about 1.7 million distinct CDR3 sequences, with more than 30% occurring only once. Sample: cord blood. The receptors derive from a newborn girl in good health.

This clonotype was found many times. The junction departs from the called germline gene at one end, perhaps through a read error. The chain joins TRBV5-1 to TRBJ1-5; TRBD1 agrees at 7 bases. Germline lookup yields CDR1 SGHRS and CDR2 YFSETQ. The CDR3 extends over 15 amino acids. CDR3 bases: TGTGCCAGCAGTTTAGCAGGGGGGAGCAATCAGCCCCAGCATTTT. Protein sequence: CASSLAGGSNQPQHF.

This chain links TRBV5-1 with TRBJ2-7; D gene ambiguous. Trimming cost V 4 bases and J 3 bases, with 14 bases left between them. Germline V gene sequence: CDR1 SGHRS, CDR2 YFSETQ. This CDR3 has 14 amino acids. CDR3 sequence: CASSEITHSYEQYF. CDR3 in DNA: TGCGCCAGCAGCGAAATTACCCACAGCTACGAGCAGTACTTC. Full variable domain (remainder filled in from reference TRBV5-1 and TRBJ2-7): KAGVTQTPRYLIKTRGQQVTLSCSPISGHRSVSWYQQTPGQGLQFLFEYFSETQRNKGNFPGRFSGRQFSNSRSEMNVSTLELGDSALYLCASSEITHSYEQYFGPGTRLTVT.

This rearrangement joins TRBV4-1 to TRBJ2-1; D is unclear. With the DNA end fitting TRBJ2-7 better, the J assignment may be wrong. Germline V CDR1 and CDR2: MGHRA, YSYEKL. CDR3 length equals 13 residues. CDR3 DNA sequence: TGCGCCAGCAGCCGACTCTCCTACAATGAGCAGTACTTC. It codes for CASSRLSYNEQYF.

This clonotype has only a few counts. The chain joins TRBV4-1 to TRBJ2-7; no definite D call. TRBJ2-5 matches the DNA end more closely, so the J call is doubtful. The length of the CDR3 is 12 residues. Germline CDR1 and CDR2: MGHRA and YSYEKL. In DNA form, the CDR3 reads TGCGCCAGCAGCCAATTCGCCGAGACCCAGTACTTC. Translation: CASSQFAETQYF.

This CDR3 reads CASSLDRVPKNIQYF. The CDR3 DNA reads as TGTGCCAGCAGCTTAGACAGGGTACCCAAAAACATTCAGTACTTC. The J gene is TRBJ2-4, the V gene TRBV7-8; tentative D call: TRBD1 (6 bases). V lost 1 base to trimming and J lost 2 bases, with 9 bases between them. This CDR3 has 15 amino acids. Germline assignment: CDR1 SGHVS and CDR2 FQNEAQ.

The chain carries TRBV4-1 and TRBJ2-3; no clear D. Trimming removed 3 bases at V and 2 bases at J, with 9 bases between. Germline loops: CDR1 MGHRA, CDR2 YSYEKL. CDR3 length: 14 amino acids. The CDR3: CASSHASTTDTQYF. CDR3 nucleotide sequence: TGCGCCAGCAGCCATGCCTCGACCACAGATACGCAGTATTTT.

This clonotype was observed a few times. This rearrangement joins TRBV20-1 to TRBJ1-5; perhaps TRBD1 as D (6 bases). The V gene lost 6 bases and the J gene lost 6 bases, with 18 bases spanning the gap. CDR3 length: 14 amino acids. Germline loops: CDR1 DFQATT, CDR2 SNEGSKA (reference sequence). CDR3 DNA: TGCAGTGCAAGTGCAGGGGCGCAAGGTCAGCCCCAGCATTTT. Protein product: CSASAGAQGQPQHF.

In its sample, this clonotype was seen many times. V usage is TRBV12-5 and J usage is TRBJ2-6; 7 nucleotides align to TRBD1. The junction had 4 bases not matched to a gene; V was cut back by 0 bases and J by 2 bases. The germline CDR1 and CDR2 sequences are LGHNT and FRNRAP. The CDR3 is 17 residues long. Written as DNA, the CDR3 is TGTGCTAGTGGTTTGGTAGTACAGGGGACTGGGGCCAACGTCCTGACTTTC. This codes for CASGLVVQGTGANVLTF.

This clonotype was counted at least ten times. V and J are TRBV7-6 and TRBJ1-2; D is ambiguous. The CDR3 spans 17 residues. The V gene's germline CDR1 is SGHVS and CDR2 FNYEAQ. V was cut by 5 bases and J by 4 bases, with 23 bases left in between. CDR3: CASSPLERTLYTYGYTF. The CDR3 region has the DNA TGTGCCAGCAGCCCTCTGGAGCGGACCCTCTACACCTATGGCTACACCTTC.

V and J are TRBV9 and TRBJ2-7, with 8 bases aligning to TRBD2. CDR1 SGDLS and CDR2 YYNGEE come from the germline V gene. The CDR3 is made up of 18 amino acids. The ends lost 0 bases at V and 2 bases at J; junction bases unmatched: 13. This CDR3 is CASSVAGGRTSFTYEQYF. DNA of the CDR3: TGTGCCAGCAGCGTAGCGGGGGGGCGTACGTCTTTTACCTACGAGCAGTACTTC. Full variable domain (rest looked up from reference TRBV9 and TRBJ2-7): DSGVTQTPKHLITATGQRVTLRCSPRSGDLSVYWYQQSLDQGLQFLIQYYNGEERAKGNILERFSAQQFPDLHSELNLSSLELGDSALYFCASSVAGGRTSFTYEQYFGPGTRLTVT.

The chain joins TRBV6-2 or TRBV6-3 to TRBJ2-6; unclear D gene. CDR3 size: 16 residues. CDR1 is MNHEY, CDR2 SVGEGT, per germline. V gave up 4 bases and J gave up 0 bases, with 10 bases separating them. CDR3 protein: CASSSSPYSGANVLTF. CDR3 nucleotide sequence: TGTGCCAGCAGTTCTTCACCTTACTCTGGGGCCAACGTCCTGACTTTC.

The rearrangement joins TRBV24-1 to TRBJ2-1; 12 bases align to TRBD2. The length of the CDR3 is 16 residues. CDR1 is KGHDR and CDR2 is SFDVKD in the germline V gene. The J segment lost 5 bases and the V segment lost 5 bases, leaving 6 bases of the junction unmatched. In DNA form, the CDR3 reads TGTGCCACCAGTGGCCCCACTAGCGGGAGGCACAATGAGCAGTTCTTC. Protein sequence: CATSGPTSGRHNEQFF.

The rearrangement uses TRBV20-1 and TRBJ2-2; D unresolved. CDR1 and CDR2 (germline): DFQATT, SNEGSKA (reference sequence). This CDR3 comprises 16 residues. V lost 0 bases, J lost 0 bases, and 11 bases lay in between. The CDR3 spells CSARDPGSPNTGELFF. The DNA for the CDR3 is TGCAGTGCTAGAGATCCCGGCTCCCCGAACACCGGGGAGCTGTTTTTT.

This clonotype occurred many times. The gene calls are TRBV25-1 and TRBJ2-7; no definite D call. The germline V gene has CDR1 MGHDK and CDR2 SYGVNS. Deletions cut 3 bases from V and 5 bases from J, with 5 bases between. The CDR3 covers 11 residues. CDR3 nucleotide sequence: TGTGCCAGCAGTGAGGTCGACGAGCAGTACTTC. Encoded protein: CASSEVDEQYF.

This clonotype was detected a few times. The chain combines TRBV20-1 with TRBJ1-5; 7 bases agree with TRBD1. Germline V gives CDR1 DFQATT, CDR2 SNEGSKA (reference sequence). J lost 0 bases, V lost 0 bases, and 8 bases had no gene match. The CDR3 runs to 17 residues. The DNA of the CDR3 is TGCAGTGCTAGAGATCGGGTGCCAGGGGGTAGCAATCAGCCCCAGCATTTT. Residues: CSARDRVPGGSNQPQHF.

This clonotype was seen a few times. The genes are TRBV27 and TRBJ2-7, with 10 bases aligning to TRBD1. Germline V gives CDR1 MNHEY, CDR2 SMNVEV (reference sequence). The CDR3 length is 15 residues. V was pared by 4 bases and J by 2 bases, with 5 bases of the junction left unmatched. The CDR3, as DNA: TGTGCCAGCAGTTCCTGGGGACAGGGGCCCTACGAGCAGTACTTC. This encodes CASSSWGQGPYEQYF.

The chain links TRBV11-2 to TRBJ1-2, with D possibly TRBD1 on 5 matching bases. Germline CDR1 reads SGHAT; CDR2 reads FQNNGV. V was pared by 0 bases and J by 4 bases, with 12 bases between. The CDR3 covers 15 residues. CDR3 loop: CASSLDWGGGYGYTF. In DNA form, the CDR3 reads TGTGCCAGCAGCTTAGATTGGGGCGGAGGCTATGGCTACACCTTC.

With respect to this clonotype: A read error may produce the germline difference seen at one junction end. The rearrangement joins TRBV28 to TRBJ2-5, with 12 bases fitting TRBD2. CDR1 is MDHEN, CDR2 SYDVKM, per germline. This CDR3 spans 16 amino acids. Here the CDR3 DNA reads TGTGCCAGCAGTTTTCGACTAGCGGGAGAGCAAGAGACCCGGTACTTC. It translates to CASSFRLAGEQETRYF.

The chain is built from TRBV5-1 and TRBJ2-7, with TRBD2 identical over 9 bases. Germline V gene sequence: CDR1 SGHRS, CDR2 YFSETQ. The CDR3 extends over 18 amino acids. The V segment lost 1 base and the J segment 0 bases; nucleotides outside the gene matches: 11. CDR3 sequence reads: CASSLTYSGTSYSYEQYF. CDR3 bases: TGCGCCAGCAGCTTGACTTATTCCGGGACTAGCTACTCCTACGAGCAGTACTTC.

DNA for the CDR3: TGTGCCAGCAGTCTACGAGGGGGAGAGACCCAGCATTTT. Translating it yields CASSLRGGETQHF. This chain joins TRBV12-3 or TRBV12-4 and TRBJ1-5; maybe TRBD1 (6 bases). V shed 5 bases and J shed 11 bases, with 16 bases lying between them. CDR3 length: 13 amino acids.

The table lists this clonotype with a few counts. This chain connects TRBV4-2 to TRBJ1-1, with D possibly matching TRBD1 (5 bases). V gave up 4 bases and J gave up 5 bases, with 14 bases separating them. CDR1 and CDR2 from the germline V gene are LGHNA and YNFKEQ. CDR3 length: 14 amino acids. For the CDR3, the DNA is TGTGCCAGCAGCCCCATTCGGGGGGGGACTGAAGCTTTCTTT. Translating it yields CASSPIRGGTEAFF.

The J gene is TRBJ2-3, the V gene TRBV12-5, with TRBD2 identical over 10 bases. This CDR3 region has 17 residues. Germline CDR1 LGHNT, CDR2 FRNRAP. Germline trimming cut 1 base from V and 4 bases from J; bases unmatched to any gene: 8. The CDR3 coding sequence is TGTGCTAGTGGTTTGGCCTATGAGCGGGGGGGCCCAGATACGCAGTATTTT. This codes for CASGLAYERGGPDTQYF.

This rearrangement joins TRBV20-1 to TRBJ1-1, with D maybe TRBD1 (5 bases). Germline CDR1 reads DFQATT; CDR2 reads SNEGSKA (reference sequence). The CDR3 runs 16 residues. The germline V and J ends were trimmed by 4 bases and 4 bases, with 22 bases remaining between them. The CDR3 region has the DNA TGCAGTGCTACCCATAACATCCGGGGGGGGAGCACTGAAGCTTTCTTT. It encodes CSATHNIRGGSTEAFF.

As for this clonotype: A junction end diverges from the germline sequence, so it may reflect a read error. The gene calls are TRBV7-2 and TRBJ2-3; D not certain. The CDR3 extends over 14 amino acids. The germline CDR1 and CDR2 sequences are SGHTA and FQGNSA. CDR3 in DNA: TGCGCCAGCAGCTTATTCAGAAAACCTAATACGCAGTATTTT. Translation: CASSLFRKPNTQYF.

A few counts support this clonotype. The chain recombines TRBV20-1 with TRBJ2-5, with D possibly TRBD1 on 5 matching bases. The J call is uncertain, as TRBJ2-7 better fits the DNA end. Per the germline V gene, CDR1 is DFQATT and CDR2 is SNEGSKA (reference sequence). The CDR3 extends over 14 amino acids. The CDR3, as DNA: TGCAGTGCTAGATTGGCAGGGAAGGGCTACGAGCAGTACTTC. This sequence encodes CSARLAGKGYEQYF.

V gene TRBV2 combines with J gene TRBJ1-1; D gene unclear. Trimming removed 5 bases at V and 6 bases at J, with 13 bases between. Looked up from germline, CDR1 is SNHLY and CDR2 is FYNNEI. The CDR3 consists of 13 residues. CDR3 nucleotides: TGTGCCAGCAGTCCCGGGGAGGGCGCTGAAGCTTTCTTT. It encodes CASSPGEGAEAFF.

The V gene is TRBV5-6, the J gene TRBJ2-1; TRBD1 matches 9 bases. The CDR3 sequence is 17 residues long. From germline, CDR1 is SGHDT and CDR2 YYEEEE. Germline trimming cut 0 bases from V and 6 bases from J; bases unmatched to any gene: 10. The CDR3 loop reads CASSLAAVTGGGNEQFF. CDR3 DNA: TGTGCCAGCAGCTTGGCCGCGGTGACAGGGGGGGGCAATGAGCAGTTCTTC.

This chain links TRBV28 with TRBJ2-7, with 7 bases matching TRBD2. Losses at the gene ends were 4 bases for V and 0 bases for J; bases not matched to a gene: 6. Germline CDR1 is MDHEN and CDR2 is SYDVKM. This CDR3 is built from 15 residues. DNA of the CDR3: TGTGCCAGCAGTTCTTGGGCTAGCGGCTCCTACGAGCAGTACTTC. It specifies CASSSWASGSYEQYF.

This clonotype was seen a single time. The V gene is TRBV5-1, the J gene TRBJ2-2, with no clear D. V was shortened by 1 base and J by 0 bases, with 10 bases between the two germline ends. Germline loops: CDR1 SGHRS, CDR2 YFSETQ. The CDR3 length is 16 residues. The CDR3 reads CASSLYLSSNTGELFF. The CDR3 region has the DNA TGCGCCAGCAGCTTGTATTTGTCGTCGAACACCGGGGAGCTGTTTTTT.

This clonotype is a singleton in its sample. CDR3 DNA: TGCAGTGCTAGTGTGGTTTTCCCCGGGGAGCTGTTTTTT. Amino acid sequence: CSASVVFPGELFF. The V and J genes are TRBV20-1 and TRBJ2-2; D is unclear. Deletions cut 3 bases from V and 6 bases from J, with 11 bases between. Germline assignment: CDR1 DFQATT and CDR2 SNEGSKA (reference sequence). The CDR3 contains 13 residues.